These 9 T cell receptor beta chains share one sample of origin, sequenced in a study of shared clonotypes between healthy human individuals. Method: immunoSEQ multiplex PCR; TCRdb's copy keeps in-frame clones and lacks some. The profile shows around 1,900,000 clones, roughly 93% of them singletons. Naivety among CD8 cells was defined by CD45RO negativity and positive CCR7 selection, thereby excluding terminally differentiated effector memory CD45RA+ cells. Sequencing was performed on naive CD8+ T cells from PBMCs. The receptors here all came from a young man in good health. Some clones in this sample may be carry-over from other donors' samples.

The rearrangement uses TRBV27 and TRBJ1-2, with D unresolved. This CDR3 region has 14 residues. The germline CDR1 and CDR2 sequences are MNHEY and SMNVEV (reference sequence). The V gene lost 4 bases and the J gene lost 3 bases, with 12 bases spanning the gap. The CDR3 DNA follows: TGTGCCAGCAGTTCCACACAGTCTTACTATGGCTACACCTTC. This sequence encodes CASSSTQSYYGYTF.

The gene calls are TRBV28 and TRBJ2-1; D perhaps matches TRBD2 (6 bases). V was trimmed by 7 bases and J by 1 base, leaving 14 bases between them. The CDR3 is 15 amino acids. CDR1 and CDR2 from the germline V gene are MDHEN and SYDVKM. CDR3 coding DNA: TGTGCCAGCAAATGGGAGGCAGCGTCCTACAATGAGCAGTTCTTC. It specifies CASKWEAASYNEQFF. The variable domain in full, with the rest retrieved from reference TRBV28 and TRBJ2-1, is DVKVTQSSRYLVKRTGEKVFLECVQDMDHENMFWYRQDPGLGLRLIYFSYDVKMKEKGDIPEGYSVSREKKERFSLILESASTNQTSMYLCASKWEAASYNEQFFGPGTRLTVL.

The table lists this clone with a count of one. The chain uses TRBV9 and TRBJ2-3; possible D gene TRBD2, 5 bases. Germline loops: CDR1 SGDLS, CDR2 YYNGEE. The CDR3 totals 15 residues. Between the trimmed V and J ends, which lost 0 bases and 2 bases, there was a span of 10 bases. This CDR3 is CASSVVDSFTDTQYF. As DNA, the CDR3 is TGTGCCAGCAGCGTAGTGGACTCATTCACAGATACGCAGTATTTT.

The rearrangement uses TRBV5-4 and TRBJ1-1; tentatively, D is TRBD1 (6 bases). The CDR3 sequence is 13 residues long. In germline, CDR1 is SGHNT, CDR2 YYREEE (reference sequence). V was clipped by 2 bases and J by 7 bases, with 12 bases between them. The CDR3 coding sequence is TGTGCCAGCAGCTTCTGGGGGGCCGGTGAAGCTTTCTTT. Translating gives CASSFWGAGEAFF.

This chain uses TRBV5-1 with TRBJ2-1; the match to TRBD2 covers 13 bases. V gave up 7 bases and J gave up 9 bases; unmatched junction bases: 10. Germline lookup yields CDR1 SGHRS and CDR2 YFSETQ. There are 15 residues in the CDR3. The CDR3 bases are TGCGCCAGCGGGTCCGGGACTAGCGGGATGGGTGAGCAGTTCTTC. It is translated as CASGSGTSGMGEQFF.

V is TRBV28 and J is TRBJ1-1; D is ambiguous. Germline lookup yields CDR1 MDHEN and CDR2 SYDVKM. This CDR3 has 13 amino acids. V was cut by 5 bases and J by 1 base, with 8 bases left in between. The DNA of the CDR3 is TGTGCCAGCAGTACACACCCGAACACTGAAGCTTTCTTT. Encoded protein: CASSTHPNTEAFF.

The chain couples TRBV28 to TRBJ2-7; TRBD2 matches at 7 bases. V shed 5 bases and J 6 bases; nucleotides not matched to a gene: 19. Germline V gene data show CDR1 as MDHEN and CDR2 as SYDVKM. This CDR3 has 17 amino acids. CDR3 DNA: TGTGCCAGCAGTAAACGACCCCGGGGGGTGTTTCTCCCCGAGCAGTACTTC. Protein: CASSKRPRGVFLPEQYF. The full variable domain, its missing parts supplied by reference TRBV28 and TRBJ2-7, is DVKVTQSSRYLVKRTGEKVFLECVQDMDHENMFWYRQDPGLGLRLIYFSYDVKMKEKGDIPEGYSVSREKKERFSLILESASTNQTSMYLCASSKRPRGVFLPEQYFGPGTRLTVT.

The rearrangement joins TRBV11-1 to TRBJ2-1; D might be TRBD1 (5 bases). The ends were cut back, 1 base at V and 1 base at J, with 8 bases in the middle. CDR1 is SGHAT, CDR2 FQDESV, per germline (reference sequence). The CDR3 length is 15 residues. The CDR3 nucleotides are TGTGCCAGCAGCTTAGGGACACCATCCTACAATGAGCAGTTCTTC. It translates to CASSLGTPSYNEQFF.

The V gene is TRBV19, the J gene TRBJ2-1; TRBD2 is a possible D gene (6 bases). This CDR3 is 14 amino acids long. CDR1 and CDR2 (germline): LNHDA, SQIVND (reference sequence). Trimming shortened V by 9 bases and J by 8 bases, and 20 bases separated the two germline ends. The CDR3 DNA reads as TGTGCCAGCGCGCCCGCGGAGGGGTTGTATGAGCAGTTCTTC. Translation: CASAPAEGLYEQFF. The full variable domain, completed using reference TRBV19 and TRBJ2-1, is DGGITQSPKYLFRKEGQNVTLSCEQNLNHDAMYWYRQDPGQGLRLIYYSQIVNDFQKGDIAEGYSVSREKKESFPLTVTSAQKNPTAFYLCASAPAEGLYEQFFGPGTRLTVL.